This entry is about one T cell receptor (beta chain). PCR used 60 Vbeta primers and 13 Jbeta primers. Using immunoSEQ multiplex PCR, the repertoire was profiled, and TCRdb retains in-frame clones only, with some absent. The sample records 200,000 to 250,000 clones, 82% being singletons. This specimen comes from a study of cytomegalovirus exposure and HLA in healthy donors. The source is a woman between 40 and 50 years old in good health and CMV-seropositive. The sample consisted of PBMCs.

This CDR3 is CSVGRGGTDTQYF. DNA for the CDR3: TGCAGCGTTGGTCGGGGGGGCACAGATACGCAGTATTTT. The chain employs TRBV29-1 and TRBJ2-3; TRBD2 matches at 7 bases. Trimming at V came to 4 bases and at J to 1 base, leaving 2 bases not matched to a gene. This CDR3 spans 13 amino acids. CDR1 and CDR2 (germline): SQVTM, ANQGSEA.